This T cell receptor (beta chain) was recovered during a study of blood T cells in healthy people across ages. Alongside a J-beta primer mix, a sample-barcoded 5' primer served in a second PCR lasting 7 to 11 cycles. Each CDR3 protein is one row after TCRdb ran MiXCR on the 5' RACE reads. There are around 690,000 distinct CDR3 sequences in the sample; roughly 58% occur only once, and 35% to 40% lies in the top ten. CDR3 length: 15 residues. Germline CDR1 reads LGHDT; CDR2 reads YNNKEL (reference sequence). V was pared by 0 bases and J by 2 bases, with 5 bases between. The chain links TRBV3-1 to TRBJ2-6; D uncertain. Specimen: blood. The TCR was taken from a man between 60 and 70 years old in good health. The CDR3 nucleotides read TGTGCCAGCAGCCAAGATTCAACTGGGGCCAACGTCCTGACTTTC. Protein: CASSQDSTGANVLTF. The full variable domain, rest sourced from reference TRBV3-1 and TRBJ2-6, is DTAVSQTPKYLVTQMGNDKSIKCEQNLGHDTMYWYKQDSKKFLKIMFSYNNKELIINETVPNRFSPKSPDKAHLNLHINSLELGDSAVYFCASSQDSTGANVLTFGAGSRLTVL.